A selection of T cell receptor beta chains follows, all from one sample in a study of T cells in Graves' hyperthyroidism and ophthalmopathy. TCRdb used MiXCR to reprocess the multiplex PCR reads, holding one entry per CDR3 protein. The sample yields 300,000 to 400,000 distinct CDR3 sequences, roughly 13% seen once. Sequencing input: blood. All receptors come from an older woman with Graves' hyperthyroidism. The CDR3 runs from the conserved cysteine through the conserved F or W.

J gene | V gene | CDR3 protein
TRBJ2-5 | TRBV3-1 | CASSPSGGRLDF
TRBJ1-4 | TRBV7-6 | CASSLGQGNNEKLFF
TRBJ2-1 | TRBV28 | CASSLGDVGYNEQFF
TRBJ2-1 | TRBV12-5 | CASGFGAKVGDEQFF
TRBJ1-5 | TRBV2 | CASSLGQNNQPQHF
TRBJ2-7 | TRBV12-3/TRBV12-4 | CASTQYGYEQYF
TRBJ1-5 | TRBV7-2 | CASQYGSNQPQHF
TRBJ2-7 | TRBV20-1 | CSAREGEQNYEQYF
TRBJ2-7 | TRBV19 | CASSILGDDEQYF
TRBJ2-7 | TRBV20-1 | CSARDSRGVAYEQYF
TRBJ2-5 | TRBV12-3/TRBV12-4 | CASRPRGLTETQYF
TRBJ1-2 | TRBV4-2 | CASSQPDSVGYTF
TRBJ2-1 | TRBV3-1 | CASSLRTSGRHSYNEQFF
TRBJ1-5 | TRBV5-1 | CASGFGGGSQPQHF
TRBJ1-4 | TRBV24-1 | CATSGAGRNEKLFF
TRBJ1-2 | TRBV19 | CASRTGGIDGGYTF
TRBJ1-6 | TRBV5-1 | CASSLEAAASPLHF
TRBJ1-5 | TRBV6-5 | CASSYSKTGAQPQHF
TRBJ2-7 | TRBV28 | CASSLYQVRGRVSYEQYF
TRBJ2-3 | TRBV28 | CASGTRGREGRDTQYF
TRBJ2-3 | TRBV20-1 | CSVPSGESDTQYF
TRBJ1-4 | TRBV5-1 | CASSLGSGSEKLFF
TRBJ2-3 | TRBV6-1 | CASSRGQGSTDTQYF
TRBJ2-7 | TRBV7-9 | CASSLPAASGFYEQYF
TRBJ2-5 | TRBV3-1 | CASSQLGTQETQYF
TRBJ2-7 | TRBV20-1 | CSAREKAYEQYF
TRBJ2-7 | TRBV6-2/TRBV6-3 | CASSYLGQVYEQYF
TRBJ2-3 | TRBV5-1 | CASSSRHLAGGLYTQYF
TRBJ2-7 | TRBV14 | CASSPPSYSYEQYF
TRBJ1-2 | TRBV11-3 | CASSGGSYGYTF
TRBJ2-2 | TRBV7-9 | CASSFGGAGELFF
TRBJ2-7 | TRBV2 | CASSGLGQSYEQYF
TRBJ1-2 | TRBV7-7 | CASGPWTGNYGYTF
TRBJ1-2 | TRBV15 | CATSRDLGSSYGYTF
TRBJ2-6 | TRBV6-1 | CASWSLRPGSGANVLTF
TRBJ1-1 | TRBV5-1 | CASSLDRATEAFF
TRBJ2-5 | TRBV5-6 | CASSLGLAGGEETQYF
TRBJ1-5 | TRBV11-2 | CASSLGGANQPQHF
TRBJ2-5 | TRBV20-1 | CSASVASGTQETQYF
TRBJ2-1 | TRBV28 | CASSTGDLGVNEQFF
TRBJ2-5 | TRBV18 | CASSPPGLAETQYF
TRBJ2-2 | TRBV2 | CASGPGGLAVTGELFF
TRBJ2-3 | TRBV4-1 | CASSQDGQQSDTQYF
TRBJ1-3 | TRBV7-6 | CASSPNRAGNTIYF
TRBJ2-3 | TRBV27 | CASSLQWTGLSLTDTQYF
TRBJ2-3 | TRBV11-2 | CASSLGLGGLGTDTQYF
TRBJ1-2 | TRBV10-3 | CAISEARGVYGYTF
TRBJ2-1 | TRBV3-1 | CASSQGGRFDNEQFF
TRBJ2-5 | TRBV5-1 | CASSKTIQETQYF
TRBJ1-1 | TRBV19 | CASSRWDRDTEAFF
TRBJ2-1 | TRBV6-5 | CASSYQSLAGVGGEQFF
TRBJ2-2 | TRBV28 | CASSAPGTGGVGELFF
TRBJ1-2 | TRBV9 | CASSVATGPYGYTF
TRBJ2-7 | TRBV4-2 | CASSRGERPYEQYF
TRBJ2-7 | TRBV20-1 | CSARDSDSTKTYEQYF